This T cell receptor (beta chain) emerged from a study of technical replicates of blood from a few donors. Germline CDR1 MNHEY, CDR2 SMNVEV (reference sequence). This CDR3 comprises 17 residues. The ends were cut back, 1 base at V and 0 bases at J, with 12 bases in the middle. Sequencing was performed with immunoSEQ multiplex PCR; in TCRdb, only in-frame clones are kept and a portion is missing. The profile covers nearly 70,000 clones, with approximately 93% appearing a single time and around 4.5% taken by the ten largest. The sequencing sample was made of PBMCs. The chain has TRBV27 and TRBJ2-2; D gene uncertain. This TCR came from a human donor in good health. Some clones in this sample may be carry-over from other donors' samples. CDR3 amino acids: CASSLLGAPANTGELFF. CDR3 sequence (DNA): TGTGCCAGCAGTTTATTGGGCGCCCCGGCGAACACCGGGGAGCTGTTTTTT.